This T cell receptor beta chain was profiled in a study of CD8 T cells in ankylosing spondylitis. Via MiXCR, TCRdb re-called the 5' RACE reads, giving one row per CDR3 protein. Of roughly 200,000 distinct CDR3 sequences in the sample, about a quarter are singletons; the top ten hold under 8%. This clonotype occurred many times. Its antigen is currently unknown. Findings and caveats of the study: Existing reports had already noted some motif variants in reactive arthritis synovial fluid and blood.

Trimming took 1 base from V and 0 from J, leaving 9 bases between them. Germline V gives CDR1 LGHNA, CDR2 YSLEER. CDR3 size: 15 residues. The gene calls are TRBV4-3 and TRBJ1-1; D possibly corresponds to TRBD1 (5 bases). The sequence derives from a male donor with ankylosing spondylitis or in good health (not recorded which). What was sequenced was blood, either unsorted or a sorted T cell fraction (not recorded which). The CDR3 bases are TGCGCCAGCAGCCAAGGGGGACGGCTGAACACTGAAGCTTTCTTT. Translation: CASSQGGRLNTEAFF.